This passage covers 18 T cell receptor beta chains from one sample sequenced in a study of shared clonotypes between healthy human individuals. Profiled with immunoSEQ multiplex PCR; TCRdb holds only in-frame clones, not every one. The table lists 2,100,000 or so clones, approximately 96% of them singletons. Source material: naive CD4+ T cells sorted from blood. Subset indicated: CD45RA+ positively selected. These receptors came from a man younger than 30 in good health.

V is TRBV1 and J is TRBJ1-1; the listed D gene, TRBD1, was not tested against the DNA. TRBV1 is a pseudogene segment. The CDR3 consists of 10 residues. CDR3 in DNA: TGCACTCCTGACGGGACAGGGGCTTTCTTT. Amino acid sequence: CTPDGTGAFF.

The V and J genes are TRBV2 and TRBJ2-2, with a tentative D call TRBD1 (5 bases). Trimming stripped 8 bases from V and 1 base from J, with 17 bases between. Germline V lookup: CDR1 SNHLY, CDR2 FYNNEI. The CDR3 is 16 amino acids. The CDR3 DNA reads TGTGCCAGCTCTGACAGCCTCGGGTTGAACACCGGGGAGCTGTTTTTT. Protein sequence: CASSDSLGLNTGELFF.

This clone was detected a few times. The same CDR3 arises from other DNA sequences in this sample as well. CDR3 sequence reads: CASSLAQNTGELFF. The CDR3 DNA follows: TGCGCCAGCAGCTTGGCCCAGAACACCGGGGAGCTGTTTTTT. The gene calls are TRBV5-1 and TRBJ2-2; no clear D gene. V shed 0 bases and J shed 1 base, with 4 bases lying between them. This CDR3 has 14 amino acids. Per the germline V gene, CDR1 is SGHRS and CDR2 is YFSETQ.

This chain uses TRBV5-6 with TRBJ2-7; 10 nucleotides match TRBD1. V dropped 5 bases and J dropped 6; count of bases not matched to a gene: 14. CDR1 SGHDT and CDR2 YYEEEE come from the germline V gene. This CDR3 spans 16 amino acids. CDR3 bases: TGTGCCAGCAGTCCCCGGGACAGGGGTCTCCTAAGCGAGCAGTACTTC. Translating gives CASSPRDRGLLSEQYF. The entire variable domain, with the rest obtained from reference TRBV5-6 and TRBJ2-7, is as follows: DAGVTQSPTHLIKTRGQQVTLRCSPKSGHDTVSWYQQALGQGPQFIFQYYEEEERQRGNFPDRFSGHQFPNYSSELNVNALLLGDSALYLCASSPRDRGLLSEQYFGPGTRLTVT.

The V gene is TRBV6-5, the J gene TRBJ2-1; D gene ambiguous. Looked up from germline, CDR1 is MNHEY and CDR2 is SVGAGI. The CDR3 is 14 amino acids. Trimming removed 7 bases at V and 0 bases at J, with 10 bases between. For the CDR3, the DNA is TGTGCCAGCATTGGGCGCGCCTCCTACAATGAGCAGTTCTTC. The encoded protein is CASIGRASYNEQFF.

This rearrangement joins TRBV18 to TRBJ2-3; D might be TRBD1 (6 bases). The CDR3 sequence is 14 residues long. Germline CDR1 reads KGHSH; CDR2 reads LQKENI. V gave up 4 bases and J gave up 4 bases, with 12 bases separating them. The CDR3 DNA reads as TGTGCCAGCTCACAAGGGACACCCGCAGATACGCAGTATTTT. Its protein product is CASSQGTPADTQYF.

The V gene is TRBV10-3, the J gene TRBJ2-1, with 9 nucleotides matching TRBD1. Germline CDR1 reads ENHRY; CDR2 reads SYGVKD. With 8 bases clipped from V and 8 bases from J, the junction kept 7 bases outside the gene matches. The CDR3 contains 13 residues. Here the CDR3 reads CAIGTGHGDEQFF. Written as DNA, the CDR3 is TGTGCCATCGGGACAGGGCATGGGGATGAGCAGTTCTTC.

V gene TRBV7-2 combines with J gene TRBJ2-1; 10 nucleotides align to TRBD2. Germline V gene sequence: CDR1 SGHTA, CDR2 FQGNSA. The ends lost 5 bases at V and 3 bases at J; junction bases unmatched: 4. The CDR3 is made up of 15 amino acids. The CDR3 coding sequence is TGTGCCAGCAGCCCTGTAGCGGGAGGCTACAATGAGCAGTTCTTC. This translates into CASSPVAGGYNEQFF. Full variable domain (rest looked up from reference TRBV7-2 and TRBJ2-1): GAGVSQSPSNKVTEKGKDVELRCDPISGHTALYWYRQSLGQGLEFLIYFQGNSAPDKSGLPSDRFSAERTGGSVSTLTIQRTQQEDSAVYLCASSPVAGGYNEQFFGPGTRLTVL.

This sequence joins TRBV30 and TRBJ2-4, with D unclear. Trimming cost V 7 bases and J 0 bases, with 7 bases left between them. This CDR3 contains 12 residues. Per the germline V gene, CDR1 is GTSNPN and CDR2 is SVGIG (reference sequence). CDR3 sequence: CASDVAKNIQYF. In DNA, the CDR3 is TGTGCCTCTGACGTAGCCAAAAACATTCAGTACTTC.

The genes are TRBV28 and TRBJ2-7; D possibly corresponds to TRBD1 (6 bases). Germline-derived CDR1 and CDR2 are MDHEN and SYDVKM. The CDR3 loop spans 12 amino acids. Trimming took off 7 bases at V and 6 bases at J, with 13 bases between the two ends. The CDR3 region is CASIPRGGEQYF. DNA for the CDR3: TGTGCCAGCATCCCCAGAGGGGGCGAGCAGTACTTC.

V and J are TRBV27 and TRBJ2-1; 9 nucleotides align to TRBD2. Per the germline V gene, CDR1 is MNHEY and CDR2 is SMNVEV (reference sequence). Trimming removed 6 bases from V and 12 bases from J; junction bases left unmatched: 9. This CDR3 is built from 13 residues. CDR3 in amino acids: CASRVTLAGRQFF. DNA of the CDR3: TGTGCCAGCAGAGTAACACTAGCGGGCCGGCAGTTCTTC.

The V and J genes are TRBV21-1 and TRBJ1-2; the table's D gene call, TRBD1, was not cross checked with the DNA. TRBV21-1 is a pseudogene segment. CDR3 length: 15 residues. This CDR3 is CASRRYRGRVGGYTF. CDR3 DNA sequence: TGTGCCAGCAGAAGATACAGGGGGCGCGTCGGTGGCTACACCTTC.

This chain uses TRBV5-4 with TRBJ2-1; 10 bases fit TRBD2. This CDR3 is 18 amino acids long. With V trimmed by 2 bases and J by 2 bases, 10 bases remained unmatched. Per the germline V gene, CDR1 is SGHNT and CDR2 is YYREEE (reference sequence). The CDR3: CASSFHSLAGGTYNEQFF. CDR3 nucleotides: TGTGCCAGCAGCTTCCATTCTTTAGCGGGGGGCACCTACAATGAGCAGTTCTTC.

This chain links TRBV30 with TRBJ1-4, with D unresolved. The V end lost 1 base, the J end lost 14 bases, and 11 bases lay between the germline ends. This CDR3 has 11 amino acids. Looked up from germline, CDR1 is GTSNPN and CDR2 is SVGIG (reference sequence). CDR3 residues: CAWSGEGELFF. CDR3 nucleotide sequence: TGTGCCTGGAGTGGAGAGGGAGAGCTGTTTTTT.

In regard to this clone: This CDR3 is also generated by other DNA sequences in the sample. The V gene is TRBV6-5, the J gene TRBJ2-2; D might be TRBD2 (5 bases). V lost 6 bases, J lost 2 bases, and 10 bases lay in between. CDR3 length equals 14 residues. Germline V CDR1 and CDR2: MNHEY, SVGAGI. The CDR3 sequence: CASRRTVNTGELFF. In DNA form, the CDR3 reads TGTGCCAGCAGACGGACTGTTAACACCGGGGAGCTGTTTTTT.

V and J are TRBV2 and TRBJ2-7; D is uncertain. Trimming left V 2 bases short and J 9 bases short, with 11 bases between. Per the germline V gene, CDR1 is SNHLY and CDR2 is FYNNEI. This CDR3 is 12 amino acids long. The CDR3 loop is CASSESIVTQYF. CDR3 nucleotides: TGTGCCAGCAGTGAATCCATAGTTACGCAGTACTTC.

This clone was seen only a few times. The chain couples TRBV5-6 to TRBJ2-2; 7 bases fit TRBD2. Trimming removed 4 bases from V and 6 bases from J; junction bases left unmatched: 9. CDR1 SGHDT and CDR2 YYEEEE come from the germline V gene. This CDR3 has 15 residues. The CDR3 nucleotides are TGTGCCAGCAGCCGTACGGGGGGAACGGCCGGGGAGCTGTTTTTT. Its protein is CASSRTGGTAGELFF.

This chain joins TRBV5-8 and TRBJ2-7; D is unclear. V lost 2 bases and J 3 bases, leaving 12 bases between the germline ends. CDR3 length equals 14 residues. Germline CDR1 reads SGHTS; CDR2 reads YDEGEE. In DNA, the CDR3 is TGTGCCAGCAGCTTAGGGCCGGGCAACTACGAGCAGTACTTC. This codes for CASSLGPGNYEQYF.